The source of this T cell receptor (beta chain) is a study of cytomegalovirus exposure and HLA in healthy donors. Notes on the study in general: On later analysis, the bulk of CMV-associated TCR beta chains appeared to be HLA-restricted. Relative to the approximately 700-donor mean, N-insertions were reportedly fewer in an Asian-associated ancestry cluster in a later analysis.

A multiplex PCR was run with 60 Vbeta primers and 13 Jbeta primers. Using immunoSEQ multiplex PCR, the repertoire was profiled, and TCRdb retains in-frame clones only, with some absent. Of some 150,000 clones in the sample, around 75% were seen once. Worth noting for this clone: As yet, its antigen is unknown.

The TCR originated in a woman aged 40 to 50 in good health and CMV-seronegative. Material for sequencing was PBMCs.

CDR3 region: CASRREYYEQYF. The CDR3 bases are TGTGCCAGCAGACGGGAATACTACGAGCAGTACTTC. This rearrangement joins TRBV6-5 to TRBJ2-7; maybe TRBD2 (5 bases). Germline CDR1 and CDR2: MNHEY and SVGAGI. Trimming stripped 6 bases from V and 3 bases from J, with 9 bases between. The length of the CDR3 is 12 residues.